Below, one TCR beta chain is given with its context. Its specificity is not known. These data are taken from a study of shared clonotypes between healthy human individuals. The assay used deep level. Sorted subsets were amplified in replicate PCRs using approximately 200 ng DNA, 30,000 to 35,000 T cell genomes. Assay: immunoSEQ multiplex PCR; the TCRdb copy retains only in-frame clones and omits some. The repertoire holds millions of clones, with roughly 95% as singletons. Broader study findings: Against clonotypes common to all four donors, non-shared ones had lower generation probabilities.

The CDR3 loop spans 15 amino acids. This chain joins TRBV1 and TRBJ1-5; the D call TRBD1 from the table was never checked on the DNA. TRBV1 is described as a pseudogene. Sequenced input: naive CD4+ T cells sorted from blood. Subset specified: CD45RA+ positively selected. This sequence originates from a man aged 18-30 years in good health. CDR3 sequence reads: CTSSPTGARPQPQHF. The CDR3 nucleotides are TGCACCAGCAGCCCGACAGGGGCTCGACCTCAGCCCCAGCATTTT.